Listed here are 21 T cell receptor beta chains from one sample, sequenced in a study of identical twins. A single record per CDR3 protein comes from TCRdb applying MiXCR to the 5' RACE reads. The table lists around 490,000 distinct CDR3 sequences, about 15% of them singletons, with less than 0.5% in the top ten. This sample was shared with a second study, whose subject was yellow fever vaccine responses in identical twins.

Sequencing was carried out using CD4+ T cells sorted from blood. Receptors were obtained from a woman under 30 in good health.

This clonotype was seen more than once but under ten times. This chain joins TRBV20-1 and TRBJ2-7; 8 bases match TRBD1. The CDR3 extends over 12 amino acids. Germline values: CDR1 DFQATT, CDR2 SNEGSKA (reference sequence). V dropped 1 base and J dropped 4; count of bases not matched to a gene: 0. The CDR3 here is CSARGQGYEQYF. CDR3 nucleotide sequence: TGCAGTGCTAGAGGACAGGGGTACGAGCAGTACTTC.

This chain connects TRBV24-1 to TRBJ2-1; no reliable D call. The germline V gene encodes CDR1 KGHDR and CDR2 SFDVKD. V was pared by 3 bases and J by 0 bases, with 5 bases between. The CDR3 is made up of 14 amino acids. In nucleotides, the CDR3 is TGTGCCACCAGTGATGACTCCTCCTACAATGAGCAGTTCTTC. Translating it yields CATSDDSSYNEQFF.

The chain couples TRBV29-1 to TRBJ2-3; TRBD2 matches at 12 bases. The germline gives CDR1 SQVTM, CDR2 ANQGSEA. V was clipped by 7 bases and J by 0 bases; unmatched bases: 11. This CDR3 contains 17 residues. CDR3 coding DNA: TGCAGCGGAGTGAGAGGGACTAGCGGGTTTAGCACAGATACGCAGTATTTT. Residues: CSGVRGTSGFSTDTQYF.

The genes are TRBV11-2 and TRBJ2-1; 10 bases match TRBD2. From germline, CDR1 is SGHAT and CDR2 FQNNGV. V was pared by 5 bases and J by 8 bases, with 12 bases of the junction left unmatched. The CDR3 length is 16 residues. This CDR3 reads CASSPKVAGGVDEQFF. The CDR3 nucleotides read TGTGCCAGCAGCCCCAAAGTAGCGGGGGGAGTCGATGAGCAGTTCTTC.

In its sample, this clonotype was seen a few times. This chain links TRBV5-1 with TRBJ1-2; 10 bases line up with TRBD1. Trimming cost V 2 bases and J 3 bases; bases outside gene matches: 1. CDR3 length equals 14 residues. Germline V lookup: CDR1 SGHRS, CDR2 YFSETQ. In nucleotides, the CDR3 is TGCGCCAGCAGCTTCGGACAGGGGGACTATGGCTACACCTTC. Translating gives CASSFGQGDYGYTF.

The V and J genes are TRBV3-1 and TRBJ2-3; tentative D call: TRBD2 (5 bases). The CDR3 is made up of 17 amino acids. V was shortened by 3 bases and J by 2 bases, with 18 bases between the two germline ends. CDR1 and CDR2 (germline): LGHDT, YNNKEL (reference sequence). CDR3 bases: TGTGCCAGCAGCCAGACCGGAGGCGGACCAAACACAGATACGCAGTATTTT. The encoded protein is CASSQTGGGPNTDTQYF.

This chain connects TRBV18 to TRBJ2-7, with 9 bases matching TRBD1. J was trimmed by 6 bases and V by 3 bases; bases with no gene match: 9. The germline V gene has CDR1 KGHSH and CDR2 LQKENI. This CDR3 is 15 amino acids long. The CDR3 region has the DNA TGTGCCAGCTCACCTCGGGACAGGGACTTGGCCGAGCAGTACTTC. Amino acid sequence: CASSPRDRDLAEQYF.

The chain joins TRBV6-1 to TRBJ1-5; D perhaps matches TRBD1 (6 bases). V lost 8 bases, J lost 0 bases, and 11 bases lay in between. This CDR3 has 14 amino acids. CDR1 is MNHNS and CDR2 is SASEGT in the germline V gene. CDR3 sequence reads: CASRTEISNQPQHF. For the CDR3, the DNA is TGTGCCAGCCGGACAGAGATTAGCAATCAGCCCCAGCATTTT.

Only a few counts were recorded for this clonotype. This rearrangement joins TRBV11-2 to TRBJ2-7, with D possibly TRBD1 on 6 matching bases. V was clipped by 1 base and J by 3 bases, with 19 bases between them. Germline V gene lookup returns CDR1 SGHAT and CDR2 FQNNGV. The CDR3 runs to 17 residues. Here the CDR3 reads CASSLVIGQGQYYEQYF. DNA of the CDR3: TGTGCCAGCAGCTTAGTGATAGGGCAGGGGCAATACTACGAGCAGTACTTC.

This rearrangement joins TRBV7-8 to TRBJ1-1, with D maybe TRBD1 (6 bases). Per germline, CDR1 SGHVS and CDR2 FQNEAQ. V was trimmed by 5 bases and J by 4 bases, leaving 17 bases between them. The CDR3 loop spans 15 amino acids. The CDR3 region is CASSEITGTFTEAFF. CDR3 nucleotides: TGTGCCAGCAGCGAAATTACAGGGACTTTCACTGAAGCTTTCTTT.

J is TRBJ2-2 and V is TRBV20-1; 10 bases agree with TRBD2. CDR3 length: 15 amino acids. From germline, CDR1 is DFQATT and CDR2 SNEGSKA (reference sequence). V gave up 5 bases and J gave up 3 bases; unmatched junction bases: 6. CDR3 loop: CSAPRSGGYTGELFF. As DNA, the CDR3 is TGCAGTGCTCCCCGTAGCGGGGGGTACACCGGGGAGCTGTTTTTT.

A remark on this clonotype: The junction and the germline gene differ at one end; a read error may be behind it. This chain connects TRBV7-8 to TRBJ2-1; no definite D call. Germline V gene data show CDR1 as SGHVS and CDR2 as FQNEAQ. The CDR3 contains 13 residues. CDR3 sequence reads: CASSLARYSEQFF. CDR3 in DNA: TGTGCCAGCAGCTTAGCGCGTTACAGTGAGCAGTTCTTC.

The chain combines TRBV2 with TRBJ2-1, with TRBD1 matching over 9 bases. From germline, CDR1 is SNHLY and CDR2 FYNNEI. V was clipped by 6 bases and J by 7 bases; unmatched bases: 10. This CDR3 has 15 amino acids. The CDR3 is CASSTGTGLWNEQFF. CDR3 in DNA: TGTGCCAGCAGCACCGGGACAGGGCTTTGGAATGAGCAGTTCTTC. Combining the CDR3 with reference TRBV2 and TRBJ2-1 gives the whole variable domain EPEVTQTPSHQVTQMGQEVILRCVPISNHLYFYWYRQILGQKVEFLVSFYNNEISEKSEIFDDQFSVERPDGSNFTLKIRSTKLEDSAMYFCASSTGTGLWNEQFFGPGTRLTVL.

This clonotype was counted a few times. This chain links TRBV12-3 or TRBV12-4 with TRBJ2-1, with D possibly matching TRBD2 (6 bases). This CDR3 is built from 15 residues. Trimming removed 7 bases at V and 9 bases at J, with 22 bases between. The CDR3, as DNA: TGTGCCAGCACCCGAAGCGGGCAGGGATTGGCTGAGCAGTTCTTC. Translating gives CASTRSGQGLAEQFF.

The V gene is TRBV2, the J gene TRBJ2-1; possibly TRBD2 for D (5 bases). Trimming took 7 bases from V and 4 from J, leaving 11 bases between them. Germline V gene sequence: CDR1 SNHLY, CDR2 FYNNEI. There are 13 residues in the CDR3. The CDR3 here is CASTSGEYNEQFF. The DNA for the CDR3 is TGTGCCAGCACCAGCGGAGAATACAATGAGCAGTTCTTC.

This chain uses TRBV29-1 with TRBJ1-1, with D possibly matching TRBD1 (6 bases). The CDR3 contains 15 residues. Germline CDR1 is SQVTM and CDR2 is ANQGSEA. V shed 3 bases and J shed 1 base, with 15 bases lying between them. The CDR3 nucleotides are TGCAGCGTTGATCCCCTCGGGGGGCAGAACACTGAAGCTTTCTTT. Amino acid sequence: CSVDPLGGQNTEAFF.

The chain combines TRBV11-1 with TRBJ2-1; TRBD2 agrees at 16 bases. V was pared by 1 base and J by 2 bases, with 5 bases of the junction left unmatched. The germline gives CDR1 SGHAT, CDR2 FQDESV (reference sequence). The CDR3 contains 19 residues. The CDR3 region is CASSLGRGLAGGPYNEQFF. CDR3 coding DNA: TGTGCCAGCAGCTTAGGAAGGGGACTAGCGGGAGGGCCCTACAATGAGCAGTTCTTC.

The genes are TRBV12-3 or TRBV12-4 and TRBJ2-5; 14 positions agree with TRBD2. With 7 bases clipped from V and 4 bases from J, the junction kept 11 bases outside the gene matches. The CDR3 sequence is 17 residues long. CDR3 sequence reads: CASKPPGTSGSLETQYF. The CDR3, as DNA: TGTGCCAGCAAGCCCCCGGGGACTAGCGGGAGCCTAGAGACCCAGTACTTC.

The chain couples TRBV20-1 to TRBJ2-2, with a possible D match to TRBD2 (7 bases). The CDR3 has 14 residues. CDR1 and CDR2 from the germline V gene are DFQATT and SNEGSKA (reference sequence). V was pared by 5 bases and J by 5 bases, with 15 bases between. The CDR3 bases are TGCAGTGCTGAGGGGGAGGGGCGTACCGGGGAGCTGTTTTTT. This encodes CSAEGEGRTGELFF.

V gene TRBV6-7 combines with J gene TRBJ2-7, with 8 bases matching TRBD1. TRBV6-7 is given ORF status, its function remaining uncertain. V shed 5 bases and J 10 bases; nucleotides not matched to a gene: 19. The CDR3 runs to 16 residues. The CDR3 loop reads CASSDPKTGAAEDQYV. CDR3 nucleotides: TGTGCCAGCAGTGACCCAAAGACAGGGGCGGCCGAGGATCAGTACGTC.

The chain is built from TRBV3-1 and TRBJ2-2; TRBD1 matches 7 bases. The CDR3 totals 14 residues. Germline V gene sequence: CDR1 LGHDT, CDR2 YNNKEL (reference sequence). J gave up 6 bases and V 1 base, and 2 bases lay outside the gene matches. Written as DNA, the CDR3 is TGTGCCAGCAGCCAAGGACAGGGCTCCGGGGAGCTGTTTTTT. As protein: CASSQGQGSGELFF.